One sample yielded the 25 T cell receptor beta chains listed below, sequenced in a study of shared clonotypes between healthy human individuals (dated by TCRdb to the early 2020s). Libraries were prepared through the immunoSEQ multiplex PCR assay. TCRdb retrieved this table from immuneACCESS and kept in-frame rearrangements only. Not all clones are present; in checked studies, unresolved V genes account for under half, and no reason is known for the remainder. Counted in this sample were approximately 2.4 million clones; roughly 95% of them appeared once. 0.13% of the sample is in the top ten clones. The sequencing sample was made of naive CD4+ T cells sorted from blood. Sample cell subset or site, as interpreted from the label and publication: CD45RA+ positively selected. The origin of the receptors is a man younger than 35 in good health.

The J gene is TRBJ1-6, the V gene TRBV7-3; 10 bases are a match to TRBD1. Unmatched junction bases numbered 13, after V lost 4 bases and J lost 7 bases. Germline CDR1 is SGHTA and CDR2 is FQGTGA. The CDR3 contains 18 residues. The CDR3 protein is CASSYFRDRGSGNSPLHF. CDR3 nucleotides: TGTGCCAGCAGCTACTTCCGGGACAGGGGATCGGGGAATTCACCCCTCCACTTT. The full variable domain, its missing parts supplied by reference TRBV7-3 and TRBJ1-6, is GAGVSQTPSNKVTEKGKYVELRCDPISGHTALYWYRQSLGQGPEFLIYFQGTGAADDSGLPNDRFFAVRPEGSVSTLKIQRTERGDSAVYLCASSYFRDRGSGNSPLHFGNGTRLTVT.

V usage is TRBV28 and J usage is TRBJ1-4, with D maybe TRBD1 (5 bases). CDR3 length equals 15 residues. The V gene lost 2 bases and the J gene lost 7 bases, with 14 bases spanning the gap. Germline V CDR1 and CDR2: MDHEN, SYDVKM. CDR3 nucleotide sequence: TGTGCCAGCAGTTTAACAGGCAGGGAAGGTGAAAAACTGTTTTTT. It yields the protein CASSLTGREGEKLFF.

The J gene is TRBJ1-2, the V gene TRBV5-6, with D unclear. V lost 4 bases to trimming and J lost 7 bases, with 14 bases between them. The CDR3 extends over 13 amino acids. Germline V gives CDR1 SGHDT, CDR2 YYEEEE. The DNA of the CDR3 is TGTGCCAGCAGCCTTTACGGCCGGGGTGGCTACACCTTC. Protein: CASSLYGRGGYTF.

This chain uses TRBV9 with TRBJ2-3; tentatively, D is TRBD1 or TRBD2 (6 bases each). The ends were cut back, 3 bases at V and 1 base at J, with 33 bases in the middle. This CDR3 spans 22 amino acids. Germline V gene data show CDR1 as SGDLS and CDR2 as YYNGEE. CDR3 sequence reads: CASSAQGKGEAHLAGGTDTQYF. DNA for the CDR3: TGTGCCAGCAGCGCCCAGGGGAAGGGGGAGGCCCATCTTGCGGGTGGCACAGATACGCAGTATTTT.

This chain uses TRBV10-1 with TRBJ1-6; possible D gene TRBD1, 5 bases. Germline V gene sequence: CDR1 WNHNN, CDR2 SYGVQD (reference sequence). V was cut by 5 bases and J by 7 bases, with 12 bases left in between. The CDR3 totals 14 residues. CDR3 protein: CASSQDSYNSPLHF. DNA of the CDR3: TGCGCCAGCAGTCAAGACAGTTACAATTCACCCCTCCACTTT.

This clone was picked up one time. This CDR3 reads CASSYRPPNYGYTF. The CDR3 nucleotides read TGTGCCAGCAGTTACAGGCCTCCGAACTATGGCTACACCTTC. The V call is TRBV6-5, the J call TRBJ1-2; no definite D call. V was trimmed by 2 bases and J by 2 bases, leaving 9 bases between them. CDR1 is MNHEY and CDR2 is SVGAGI in the germline V gene. This CDR3 has 14 residues.

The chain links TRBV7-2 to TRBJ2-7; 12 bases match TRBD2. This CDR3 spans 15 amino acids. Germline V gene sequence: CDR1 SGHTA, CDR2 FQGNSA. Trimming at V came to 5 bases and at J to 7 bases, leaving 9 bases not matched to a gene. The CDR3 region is CASSPTSSGRVEQYF. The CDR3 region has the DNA TGTGCCAGCAGCCCCACCTCTAGCGGGAGGGTTGAGCAGTACTTC. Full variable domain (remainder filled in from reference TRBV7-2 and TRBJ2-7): GAGVSQSPSNKVTEKGKDVELRCDPISGHTALYWYRQSLGQGLEFLIYFQGNSAPDKSGLPSDRFSAERTGGSVSTLTIQRTQQEDSAVYLCASSPTSSGRVEQYFGPGTRLTVT.

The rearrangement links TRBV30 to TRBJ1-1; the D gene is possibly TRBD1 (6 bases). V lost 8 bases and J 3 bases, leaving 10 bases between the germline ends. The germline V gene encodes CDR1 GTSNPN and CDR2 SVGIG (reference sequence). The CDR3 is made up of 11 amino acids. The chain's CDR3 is CAAGADTEAFF. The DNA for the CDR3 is TGTGCCGCAGGGGCGGACACTGAAGCTTTCTTT.

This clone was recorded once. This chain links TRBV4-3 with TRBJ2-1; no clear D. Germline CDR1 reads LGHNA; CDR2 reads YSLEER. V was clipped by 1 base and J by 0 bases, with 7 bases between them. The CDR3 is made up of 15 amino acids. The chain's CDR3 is CASSQGRFSYNEQFF. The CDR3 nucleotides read TGCGCCAGCAGCCAAGGGCGGTTCTCCTACAATGAGCAGTTCTTC.

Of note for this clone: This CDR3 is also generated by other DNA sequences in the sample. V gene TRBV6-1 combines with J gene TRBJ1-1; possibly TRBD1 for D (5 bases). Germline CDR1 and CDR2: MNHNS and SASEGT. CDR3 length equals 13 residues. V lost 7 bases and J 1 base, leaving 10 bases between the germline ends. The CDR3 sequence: CASTPQGNTEAFF. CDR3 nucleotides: TGTGCCAGCACCCCCCAGGGGAACACTGAAGCTTTCTTT.

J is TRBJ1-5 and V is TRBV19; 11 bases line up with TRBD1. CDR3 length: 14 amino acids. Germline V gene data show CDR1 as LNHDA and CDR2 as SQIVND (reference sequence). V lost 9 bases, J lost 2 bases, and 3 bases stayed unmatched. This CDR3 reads CASRTGGGNQPQHF. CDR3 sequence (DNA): TGTGCCAGCCGGACAGGGGGCGGCAATCAGCCCCAGCATTTT.

CDR3 DNA: TGTGCCAGCAGAAGTAGCGGGGGGAACGAGCAGTTCTTC. It specifies CASRSSGGNEQFF. The chain joins TRBV11-3 to TRBJ2-1; 10 bases match TRBD2. With V trimmed by 6 bases and J by 10 bases, 6 bases remained unmatched. Germline V lookup: CDR1 SGHNT, CDR2 YENEEA. This CDR3 region has 13 residues. The full variable domain, completed using reference TRBV11-3 and TRBJ2-1, is EAGVVQSPRYKIIEKKQPVAFWCNPISGHNTLYWYLQNLGQGPELLIRYENEEAVDDSQLPKDRFSAERLKGVDSTLKIQPAELGDSAVYLCASRSSGGNEQFFGPGTRLTVL.

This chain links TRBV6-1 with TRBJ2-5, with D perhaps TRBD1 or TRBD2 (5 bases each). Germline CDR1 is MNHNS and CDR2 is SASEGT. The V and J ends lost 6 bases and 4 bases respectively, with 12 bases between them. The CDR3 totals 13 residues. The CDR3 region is CASSGALPETQYF. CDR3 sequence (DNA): TGTGCCAGCAGCGGGGCACTCCCAGAGACCCAGTACTTC.

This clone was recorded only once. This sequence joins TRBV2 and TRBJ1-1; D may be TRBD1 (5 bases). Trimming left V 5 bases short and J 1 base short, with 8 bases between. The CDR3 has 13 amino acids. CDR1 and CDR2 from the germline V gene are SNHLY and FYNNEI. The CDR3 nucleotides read TGTGCCAGCAGTATAACAGGGAACACTGAAGCTTTCTTT. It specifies CASSITGNTEAFF. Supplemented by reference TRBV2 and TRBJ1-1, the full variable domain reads EPEVTQTPSHQVTQMGQEVILRCVPISNHLYFYWYRQILGQKVEFLVSFYNNEISEKSEIFDDQFSVERPDGSNFTLKIRSTKLEDSAMYFCASSITGNTEAFFGQGTRLTVV.

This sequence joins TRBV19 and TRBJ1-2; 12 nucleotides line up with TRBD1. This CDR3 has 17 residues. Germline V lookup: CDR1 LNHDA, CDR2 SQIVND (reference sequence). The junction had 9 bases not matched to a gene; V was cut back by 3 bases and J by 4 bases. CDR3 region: CASSIQRDRGRVYGYTF. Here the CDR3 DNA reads TGTGCCAGTAGTATCCAACGGGACAGGGGGCGAGTCTATGGCTACACCTTC.

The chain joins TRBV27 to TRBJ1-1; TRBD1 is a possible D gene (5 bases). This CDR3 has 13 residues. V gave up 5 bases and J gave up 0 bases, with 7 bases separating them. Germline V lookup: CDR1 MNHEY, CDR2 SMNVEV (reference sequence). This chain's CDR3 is CASSHRLNTEAFF. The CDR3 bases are TGTGCCAGCAGTCACAGGCTGAACACTGAAGCTTTCTTT.

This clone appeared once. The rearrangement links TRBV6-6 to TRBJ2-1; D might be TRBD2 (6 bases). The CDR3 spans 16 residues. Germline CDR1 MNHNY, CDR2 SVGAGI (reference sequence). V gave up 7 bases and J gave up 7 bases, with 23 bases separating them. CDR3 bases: TGTGCCAGCACCAAAACGGGAGTATCCATGTCGAATGAGCAGTTCTTC. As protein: CASTKTGVSMSNEQFF.

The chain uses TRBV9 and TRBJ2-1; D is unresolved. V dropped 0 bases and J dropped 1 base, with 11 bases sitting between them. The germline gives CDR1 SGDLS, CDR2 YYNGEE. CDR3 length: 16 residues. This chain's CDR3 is CASSVVAGGSYNEQFF. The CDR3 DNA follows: TGTGCCAGCAGCGTAGTGGCAGGTGGGTCCTACAATGAGCAGTTCTTC.

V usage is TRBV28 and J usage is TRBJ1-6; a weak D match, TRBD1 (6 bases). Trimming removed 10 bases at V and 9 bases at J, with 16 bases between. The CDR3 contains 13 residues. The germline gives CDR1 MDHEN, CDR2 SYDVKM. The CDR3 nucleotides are TGTGCCACCCTTACAGGGTTCGGTTCACCCCTCCACTTT. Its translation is CATLTGFGSPLHF.

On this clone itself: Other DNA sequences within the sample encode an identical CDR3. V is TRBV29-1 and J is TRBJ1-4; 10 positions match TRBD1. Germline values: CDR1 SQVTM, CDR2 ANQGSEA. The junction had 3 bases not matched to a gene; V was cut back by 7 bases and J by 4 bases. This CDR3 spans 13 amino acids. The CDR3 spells CSARTGGNEKLFF. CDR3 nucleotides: TGCAGCGCCCGGACAGGGGGTAATGAAAAACTGTTTTTT.

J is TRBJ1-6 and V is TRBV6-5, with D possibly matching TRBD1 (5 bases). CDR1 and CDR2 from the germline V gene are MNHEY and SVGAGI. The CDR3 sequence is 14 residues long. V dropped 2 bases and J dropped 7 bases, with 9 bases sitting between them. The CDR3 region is CASSYMGRNSPLHF. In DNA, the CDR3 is TGTGCCAGCAGTTACATGGGGCGGAATTCACCCCTCCACTTT.

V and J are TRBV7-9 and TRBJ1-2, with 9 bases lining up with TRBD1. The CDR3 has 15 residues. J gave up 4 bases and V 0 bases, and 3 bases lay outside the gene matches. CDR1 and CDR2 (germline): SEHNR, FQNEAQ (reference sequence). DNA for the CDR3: TGTGCCAGCAGCTTAGCCCGACAGGGGGGCTATGGCTACACCTTC. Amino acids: CASSLARQGGYGYTF.

CDR3 nucleotide sequence: TGTGCCAGCAGCCAAGAAGCGGAATCCGGGATTTGGCAGCCCCAGCATTTT. The encoded protein is CASSQEAESGIWQPQHF. The chain carries TRBV4-2 and TRBJ1-5; D gene unclear. CDR3 length: 17 residues. Looked up from germline, CDR1 is LGHNA and CDR2 is YNFKEQ. V was clipped by 0 bases and J by 7 bases, with 19 bases between them.

CDR3 bases: TGTGCCAGCAGCTTTATTCTGGGAGATACGCAGTATTTT. Protein sequence: CASSFILGDTQYF. This chain connects TRBV11-2 to TRBJ2-3; D call uncertain. The CDR3 totals 13 residues. V shed 3 bases and J shed 5 bases, with 9 bases lying between them. Germline V gene lookup returns CDR1 SGHAT and CDR2 FQNNGV.

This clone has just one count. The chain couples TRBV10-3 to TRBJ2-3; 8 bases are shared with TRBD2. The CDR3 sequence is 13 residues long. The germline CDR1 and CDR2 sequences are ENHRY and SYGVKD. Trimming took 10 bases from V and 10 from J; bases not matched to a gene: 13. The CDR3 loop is CATGGAASPAQYF. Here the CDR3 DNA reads TGTGCCACCGGGGGGGCCGCTTCCCCGGCGCAGTATTTT.